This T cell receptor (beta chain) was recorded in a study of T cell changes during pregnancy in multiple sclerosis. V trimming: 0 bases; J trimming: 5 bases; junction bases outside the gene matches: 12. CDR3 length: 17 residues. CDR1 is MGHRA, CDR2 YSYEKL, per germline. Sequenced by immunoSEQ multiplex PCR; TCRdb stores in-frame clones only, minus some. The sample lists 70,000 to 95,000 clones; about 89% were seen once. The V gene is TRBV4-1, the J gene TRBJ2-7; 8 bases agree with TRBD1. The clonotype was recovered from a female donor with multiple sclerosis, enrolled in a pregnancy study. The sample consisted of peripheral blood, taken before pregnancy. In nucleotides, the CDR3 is TGCGCCAGCAGCCAAGATAATCTGCAGGGGGCTTTCGACGAGCAGTACTTC. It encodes CASSQDNLQGAFDEQYF.